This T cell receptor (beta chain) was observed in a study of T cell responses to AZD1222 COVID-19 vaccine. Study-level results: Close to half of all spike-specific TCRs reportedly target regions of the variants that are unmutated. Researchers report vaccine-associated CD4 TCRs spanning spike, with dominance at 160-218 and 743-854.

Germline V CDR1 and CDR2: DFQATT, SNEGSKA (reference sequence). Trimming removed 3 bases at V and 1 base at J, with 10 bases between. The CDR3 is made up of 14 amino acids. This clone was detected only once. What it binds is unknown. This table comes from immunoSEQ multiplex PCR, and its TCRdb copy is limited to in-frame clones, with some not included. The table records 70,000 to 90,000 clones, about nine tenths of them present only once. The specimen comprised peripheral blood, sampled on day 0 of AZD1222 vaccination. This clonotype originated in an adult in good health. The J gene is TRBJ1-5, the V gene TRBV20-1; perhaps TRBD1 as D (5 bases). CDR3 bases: TGCAGTGCTAGTAGGGGCCCCAGCAATCAGCCCCAGCATTTT. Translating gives CSASRGPSNQPQHF.